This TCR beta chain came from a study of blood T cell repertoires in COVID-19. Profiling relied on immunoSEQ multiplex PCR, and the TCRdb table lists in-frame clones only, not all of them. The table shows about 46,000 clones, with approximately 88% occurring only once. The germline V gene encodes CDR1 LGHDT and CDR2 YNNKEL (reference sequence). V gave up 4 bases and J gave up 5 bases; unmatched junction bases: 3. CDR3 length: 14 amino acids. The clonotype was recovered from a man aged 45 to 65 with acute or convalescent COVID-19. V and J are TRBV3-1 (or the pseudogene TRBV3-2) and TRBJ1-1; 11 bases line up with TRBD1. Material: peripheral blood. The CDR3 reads CASSRGTGGTEAFF. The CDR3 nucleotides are TGTGCCAGCAGCCGAGGGACAGGGGGGACTGAAGCTTTCTTT.